The rows below give T cell receptor beta chains drawn from one sample of a study of T cell repertoires in cytomegalovirus infection. TCRdb independently ran MiXCR on the reads; one entry per CDR3 protein. Of roughly 310,000 distinct CDR3 sequences in the sample, around a sixth were seen once. The sequencing input was PBMCs. These receptors all stem from a human donor in good health (CMV status not recorded). Some clones in this sample may be carry-over from other donors' samples. Each CDR3 is given without its conserved first and last residue.

CDR3 protein	V gene	J gene
ASSLDRGTGETQY	TRBV7-2	TRBJ2-5
ASSFARGFNEQY	TRBV12-3/TRBV12-4	TRBJ2-7
ASSIAGSTGANVLT	TRBV19	TRBJ2-6
ASSQHRTPGNQPQH	TRBV12-3/TRBV12-4	TRBJ1-5
ASSLAGFVAGFPNTEAF	TRBV7-2	TRBJ1-1
ASSLGGTQNTGELF	TRBV5-1	TRBJ2-2
ASSAGTGEKLF	TRBV7-9	TRBJ1-4
ASRGLGTDTQY	TRBV6-2/TRBV6-3	TRBJ2-3
ASSQVPAGTYEQY	TRBV4-1	TRBJ2-7
ASSSVTGVETQY	TRBV5-1	TRBJ2-5
ASSLVGQGAGETQY	TRBV7-6	TRBJ2-5
SVVEQAETQY	TRBV29-1	TRBJ2-5